The rows below give T cell receptor beta chains drawn from one sample of a study of blood T cell repertoires in COVID-19. The method was immunoSEQ multiplex PCR; TCRdb's version includes in-frame clones alone and lacks a portion of them. The table shows about 410,000 clones, with around nine tenths occurring only once. Sequencing used PBMCs or T cells enriched from blood (not recorded which). The receptors stem from a woman aged 25 to 39 who had recovered from COVID-19. The CDR3 runs from the conserved cysteine through the conserved F or W. The D gene is left open where the match is weak. Rows may omit the clone size; those that give it use once, few, many or a size class.

>TRBJ1-1|-|TRBV24-1|TRBD1
TGTGCTCCGGGACAGTGGAACACTGAAGCTTTCTTT
CAPGQWNTEAFF
>TRBJ2-3|once|TRBV7-9|TRBD1
TGTGCCAGCAGCTTAGCGGACAGGGAAGATACGCAGTATTTT
CASSLADREDTQYF
>TRBJ1-5|-|TRBV19|TRBD1
TGTGCCAGTACCCCTGGGACAGGGTATAAGCCCCAGCATTTT
CASTPGTGYKPQHF
>TRBJ1-4|-|TRBV28|-
TGTGCCAGCAGTCCCAGAGAAAAACTGTTTTTT
CASSPREKLFF
>TRBJ1-4|-|TRBV19|-
TGTGCCAGTAGTATTAGTCCTAATGAAAAACTGTTTTTT
CASSISPNEKLFF
>TRBJ2-1|-|TRBV7-2|TRBD2
TGTGCCAAAAGTGGGAGGGTTTCAAGCTCCTACAATGAGCAGTTCTTC
CAKSGRVSSSYNEQFF
>TRBJ1-4|-|TRBV27|-
TGTGCCAGCAGGGTGCAGGCTGCAACTAATGAAAAACTGTTTTTT
CASRVQAATNEKLFF
>TRBJ1-2|-|TRBV19|-
TGTGCCAGTACCCCTCGGGACTTATATGGCTACACCTTC
CASTPRDLYGYTF
>TRBJ1-1|-|TRBV30|-
TGTGCCTGGAGGGGGGGTTTAAGGGGCACTGAAGCTTTCTTT
CAWRGGLRGTEAFF
>TRBJ2-2|-|TRBV5-1|-
TGCGCCAGCAGCTTTTCAACTAGCCCCGGGGAGCTGTTTTTT
CASSFSTSPGELFF
>TRBJ2-7|-|TRBV6-5|-
TGTGCCAGCAGAAGCCTAGCGATGATCTACGAGCAGTACTTC
CASRSLAMIYEQYF
>TRBJ2-7|-|TRBV7-9|TRBD2
TGTGCCAGCAGCTTAGCGAGCGGGAGTCCTTCCTACGAGCAGTACTTC
CASSLASGSPSYEQYF
>TRBJ1-2|-|TRBV13|-
TGTGCCAGCAGCTCGGGACACGATGGCTACACCTTC
CASSSGHDGYTF
>TRBJ1-2|-|TRBV14|-
TGTGCCAGCAGCCAAAGTAGCAATCGAAACTATGGCTACACCTTC
CASSQSSNRNYGYTF